A selection of T cell receptor beta chains follows, all from one sample in a study of T cell repertoires in cytomegalovirus infection. The antigens of these receptors remain unknown. Each CDR3 protein is one row after TCRdb ran MiXCR on the reads. The profile shows fewer than 850,000 distinct CDR3 sequences, approximately 32% of them singletons. The sequenced sample was cultured CD8+ T cells from PBMCs, obtained from culture after CMV antigen stimulation. The receptors shown here come from a human donor in good health (CMV status not recorded). Some clones in this sample may be carry-over from other donors' samples. Each CDR3 is given without its conserved first and last residue. The D gene is left open where the match is weak.

d_gene,len,j_gene,v_gene,CDR3aa
NA,12,TRBJ2-5,TRBV5-4,ASTGSGGAETQY
TRBD1,13,TRBJ2-5,TRBV29-1,SVEDLEGARETQY
TRBD1,12,TRBJ1-2,TRBV20-1,SAPDREANYGYT
NA,10,TRBJ2-7,TRBV10-2,ASSVDSYEQY
TRBD1,10,TRBJ2-3,TRBV5-1,ASHGQDDTQY
NA,14,TRBJ1-4,TRBV5-1,ASRSAGKVSNEKLF
TRBD1,12,TRBJ2-2,TRBV11-2,ASSAGGNTGELF
NA,14,TRBJ2-5,TRBV20-1,SARDWTGDTYETQY
NA,13,TRBJ1-5,TRBV6-1,ASSEEDSLYQPQH
NA,11,TRBJ1-2,TRBV27,ASSFGTEQGYT
TRBD2,15,TRBJ2-5,TRBV12-3/TRBV12-4,ASSFGGPLGGQETQY
NA,13,TRBJ2-5,TRBV7-8,ASSLNPRYQETQY
NA,9,TRBJ1-1,TRBV10-3,AIKENTEAF
NA,17,TRBJ1-1,TRBV5-1,ASSLATGGFYHMNTEAF
NA,13,TRBJ2-2,TRBV6-4,ASSYSFGTPGELF
NA,14,TRBJ1-1,TRBV9,ASSVRVGGSDTEAF
NA,13,TRBJ2-2,TRBV4-2,ASSPSWGDAGELF
NA,12,TRBJ2-7,TRBV20-1,SARDRRGSYEQY